This T cell receptor (beta chain) was found in a study of CD4+ T cells in melanoma. Study-wide results and limits: Reportedly, melanoma neoantigen-specific CD4+ T cells showed varied differentiation states.

With regard to this clone: No antigen is known for it.

Trimming took 0 bases from V and 4 from J, leaving 16 bases between them. Germline loops: CDR1 SGHKS, CDR2 YYEKEE (reference sequence). This CDR3 has 16 amino acids. Some clones are missing from TCRdb's copy, which holds only in-frame ones; the method was immunoSEQ multiplex PCR. Of about 54,000 clones in the sample, about 72% are singletons; the top ten hold 4.8%. V usage is TRBV5-5 and J usage is TRBJ1-1; no clear D gene. This clonotype originated in a human donor with melanoma. The source material was tumor tissue. The DNA of the CDR3 is TGTGCCAGCAGCTTGGCTCTGCCCAATGAAGGCACTGAAGCTTTCTTT. Translation: CASSLALPNEGTEAFF. Looking up the rest from reference TRBV5-5 and TRBJ1-1 gives the full variable domain: DAGVTQSPTHLIKTRGQQVTLRCSPISGHKSVSWYQQVLGQGPQFIFQYYEKEERGRGNFPDRFSARQFPNYSSELNVNALLLGDSALYLCASSLALPNEGTEAFFGQGTRLTVV.